Sequencing of this T cell receptor (beta chain) was carried out in a study of cytomegalovirus exposure and HLA in healthy donors (TCRdb year 2017). For the study in its entirety: An earlier analysis of several hundred of the donors reported 250 to 300 Gb of sequence data and 117 million unique TCR beta sequences obtained from roughly 180 million T cells. Approximately 310 gigabases of sequencing data and tens of millions of unique TCR sequences were included in an early release covering several hundred HLA-typed donors. The genetic ancestry cluster associated with self-reported Caucasian donors included 81% of the roughly 410 genotyped donors. The aim of the study was to test whether cataloging public T cell receptors could identify signatures of past pathogen exposure. The study used immunosequencing to profile the T cell repertoires of 666 subjects and linked those repertoires to cytomegalovirus serostatus. In addition to the first cohort of 666 subjects, a separate validation cohort of approximately 110 different subjects was used. To predict cytomegalovirus infection status, the study brought together high-throughput TCR immunosequencing, statistical association of individual TCRs with disease status, and machine learning. A later analysis re-examined previously published TCR beta repertoires from about 700 donors and added high-resolution HLA genotyping to investigate patterns of TCR occurrence. In the later analysis, no new phenotypic data were used to find candidate immune exposures; instead, reliance was placed on TCR beta sequences and their occurrence across donors. An earlier analysis of some 600 of the donors applied high-throughput TCR beta sequencing to assess whether each TCR beta V gene segment acted as functional or pseudogenic. Donor age, sex, ethnicity and CMV serostatus were compiled together with the repertoire data. A later genetic analysis took genome-wide SNP genotypes for about 55% of the roughly 670 donors and used that subset as a discovery cohort. All discovery cohort repertoires had been generated on a single sequencing platform. Both class I and class II loci were covered by HLA typing, at four-digit resolution. Typing coverage differed by locus: A, B, C, DRB1 and DQB1 were typed in roughly 620-630 donors, DQA1 in approximately 520, DPA1 in around 600, and DPB1 in approximately 450. Four to six DR-DQ haplotypes were handled as single units for association and clustering, since linkage in the cohort was strong. Across 398 genotyped donors of the cohort, an average of roughly 200,000 unique TCR beta nucleotide sequences per donor were sequenced, and about a sixth of those sequences were non-productive.

Results the study describes overall, beyond this receptor: According to the authors, the approach could potentially be generalized to other disease states and immunological phenotypes. Most TCR sequences were observed very rarely across donors, whereas some public TCRs were present in many individuals. Correlated functional status among segregating V segments might reflect linkage disequilibrium, but an unknown experimental factor could not be ruled out. In a later analysis, some 17,000 TCR beta sequences were associated with specific HLA alleles at a false discovery rate of 0.05. Several of the top co-occurrence clusters appeared to be linked to parvovirus B19, influenza, CMV and Epstein-Barr virus, according to a later analysis. Sequencing depth was assumed to be roughly uniform across donors in the presence/absence analyses, though that assumption may not hold. Strong co-occurrence of HLA alleles, especially DR and DQ, made assigning TCR associations to individual alleles difficult. Because counts were too low, about 15 rarely observed V segments, including chromosome 9 orphons, were left out of the earlier analysis of 500 to 750 of the donors. Compared with the 666-donor mean, donors in an Asian-associated ancestry cluster had fewer N-insertions in productive TCRs, according to a later genetic analysis. The study listed approximately 150 TCR beta chains as associated with cytomegalovirus. An earlier analysis of 587 of the donors showed that most TCR beta V segments appeared in productive rearrangements either about 87% or about 30% of the time, which broadly matched IMGT annotations. A later analysis found that most CMV-associated TCR beta chains appeared HLA-restricted, with HLA associations seemingly driven largely by CMV exposure. For the cohort, immune exposure information was limited to CMV serostatus. Because the 87-base-pair reads could not distinguish some IMGT-functional V segments, including TRBV6-2 and TRBV6-3, those segments were excluded. The classifier was reported to diagnose cytomegalovirus status with high specificity and sensitivity in both the original cohort and the validation cohort. The cohort was sequenced for TCR beta chains only, and without alpha or paired-chain data the features that could be detected were limited. Because HLA typing was unavailable for some donors at each locus, only the typed subset was used in association tests. Three of the identified cytomegalovirus-associated TCR beta chains were confirmed in vitro to be specific for cytomegalovirus antigens. An association between a missense DCLRE1C variant and V-gene and J-gene trimming of TCR beta chains was found in a later genetic analysis and replicated in an independent cohort. A later analysis found that TCR association rates varied across HLA loci, with DRB1 alleles showing the most associated TCRs and HLA-C alleles the fewest. A cluster of highly shared sequence variants was judged likely to represent a technical artifact of the sequencing pipeline. A further reported finding was that TCR beta sequences accurately predicted the HLA-A and HLA-B alleles for most subjects in the first cohort. In a later analysis, HLA-associated TCR beta chains were found to be more clonally expanded and to have lower generation probabilities than equally common non-associated chains.

Libraries were constructed by the immunoSEQ multiplex PCR assay. A mixture of 60 forward primers for TCR Vbeta segments and 13 reverse primers for TCR Jbeta segments was used in the multiplex PCR. The CDR3 region of rearranged TCR beta genes was amplified from genomic DNA with a multiplex PCR assay. On the Illumina HiSeq System, the amplified TCR beta libraries were sequenced as 87-base-pair reads. Turning to the authors' computational methods: Across the 670 or so repertoires, a later analysis counted 80 million or so unique TCR beta chains, roughly 11 million of which were shared by at least two donors. To remove PCR and sequencing errors, raw reads were error-corrected and collapsed into unique sequences using a nearest-neighbor algorithm that merged closely related sequences. V, D and J gene segments were assigned by aligning CDR3 sequences to IMGT reference sequences. For a sequence to be retained, at least a six-nucleotide match to both a V gene segment and a J gene segment was required. A rearrangement was called productive if the CDR3 had no stop codons and remained in frame with V and J, and every other rearrangement was called non-productive. CDR3 was defined by IMGT convention, running from the second conserved V-encoded cysteine to the conserved J-encoded phenylalanine. The earlier analysis of more than 450 of the donors excluded sequences that lacked an unambiguous match to a single V gene segment. An earlier analysis of 450 to 650 of the donors called V segments functional above 56.7% productive rearrangements and segregating when the between-donor standard deviation exceeded 5%. A statistical classification framework was built for diagnosing cytomegalovirus status from the catalog of TCR beta chain sequences. In a later analysis, TCR nucleotide sequences were compared against IMGT/GENE-DB human TR gene sequences so that V and J genes could be assigned. A later analysis assigned CDR3 sequences and most-parsimonious VDJ recombination scenarios with the TCRdist pipeline. In a later analysis, each TCR beta chain was defined by its CDR3 amino acid sequence together with its V-gene family, and reads without a unique V-gene family were excluded. To address suspected cross-contamination and a sequencing artifact, a later analysis removed several hundred highly shared, low-generation-probability nucleotide sequences. In a later analysis, a clonal expansion index was calculated for each public chain from normalized within-repertoire ranks of inferred template counts. Generation probabilities in a later analysis came from a VDJ recombination model fitted to out-of-frame rearrangements, and those results were checked against IGoR. In a later analysis, TCR-TCR, TCR-HLA and TCR-CMV co-occurrence was scored with hypergeometric tests, and a repertoire-size bias correction was applied to TCR pairs. In a later analysis, false discovery rates were estimated by permuting HLA or CMV assignments 20 times. In a later analysis, co-occurring TCRs were grouped with DBSCAN, and TCRdist sequence similarity was added when clustering was performed within HLA-allele-positive subsets. For co-occurrence clustering, repertoires with fewer than 30,000 or more than 120,000 public chains were excluded, along with 4 to 6 repertoires with anomalous nucleotide sharing. What TCRdb holds here is the immuneACCESS table cut down to in-frame rearrangements. Part of the clones is not present; checked against another copy, under half of the missing clones reflect an unresolved V gene, and the others are unexplained. Clone size and V and J calls were adopted from that table, with D and trimming inferred from the DNA. For this sample the table gives some 140,000 clones, of which about three quarters were detected only once. The top ten clones comprise 1% to 1.5% of the sample.

To note about this clone: Its antigen is not yet known. Nothing much larger sits one base from this clone, and base qualities are not available.

The cohort consisted of 650 to 850 healthy bone marrow donors. Cohort members were all nominally healthy when sampled, although unrecorded immune exposures were likely present. The donor was CMV seronegative and was included in the group of over 300 seronegative cohort members. A peripheral blood sample was provided by each donor, and peripheral blood mononuclear cells were used for TCR beta sequencing. Genomic DNA extraction from the blood cell samples was performed with the Qiagen DNeasy Blood Extraction Kit. CDR1 MDHEN and CDR2 SYDVKM are derived from the germline V gene. Its CDR3 holds 17 amino acids, cysteine through phenylalanine. Just CDR3 DNA is preserved here, 51 bases in frame from base 1. The germline V end is reduced by 6 bases and the J end by 0 bases; junction bases left unmatched: 11.

The chain joins TRBV28 to TRBJ1-5, and 7 junction bases match TRBD1. What was sequenced was PBMCs. The TCR originated in a woman aged 40-49 years in good health and CMV-seronegative. The DNA sequence is given as TGTGCCAGCAGGCCTGACAGGGAATATTATAGCAATCAGCCCCAGCATTTT. The encoded protein is CASRPDREYYSNQPQHF.